This T cell receptor (beta chain) comes out of a study of T cell responses to AZD1222 COVID-19 vaccine. Trimming cost V 3 bases and J 3 bases; bases outside gene matches: 4. Looked up from germline, CDR1 is LGHDT and CDR2 is YNNKEL (reference sequence). The CDR3 runs to 14 residues. TCRdb's copy holds only in-frame clones and misses some; the assay was immunoSEQ multiplex PCR. The data hold 130,000 or so clones, with 91% observed a single time. The rearrangement links TRBV3-1 (or the pseudogene TRBV3-2) to TRBJ2-7; 8 bases map to TRBD1. The source was peripheral blood, collected 28 days after the second AZD1222 dose. The receptor was isolated from an adult who received the AZD1222 COVID-19 vaccine. Here the CDR3 reads CASSHWDRYYEQYV. CDR3 coding DNA: TGTGCCAGCAGCCACTGGGACAGGTACTACGAGCAGTACGTC.